The 30 T cell receptor beta chains below come from one sample, sequenced in a study of CXCR3-negative and CXCR3-positive naive CD8 T cells. The libraries of TRB cDNA were prepared using 5' RACE with UMI labels. TCRdb processed the 5' RACE reads again and assigns one entry to each CDR3 protein, with no DNA. Its clone listing holds around 40,000 distinct CDR3 sequences. The source material was memory CD8+ T cells from blood. These receptors came from a human donor in good health. Some clones in this sample may be carry-over from other donors' samples.

This chain uses TRBV5-1 with TRBJ2-1; there is no DNA to check the TCRdb D call of TRBD2. CDR1 and CDR2 (germline): SGHRS, YFSETQ. This CDR3 comprises 16 residues. The CDR3 protein is CASSPEYRAPHNEQFF.

The chain links TRBV3-2 to TRBJ2-2; absent DNA, TCRdb's TRBD1 call cannot be checked. TRBV3-2 is a documented pseudogene. The CDR3 is made up of 17 amino acids. CDR3 residues: CASSQDRKRGNTGELFF.

This clonotype shows up as medium-sized by frequency. The rearrangement uses TRBV4-1 and TRBJ2-7. The CDR3 runs 13 residues. Germline CDR1 and CDR2: MGHRA and YSYEKL. The CDR3: CASSQDRFSEQYF.

The chain uses TRBV3-1 and TRBJ1-1; the TCRdb D gene call, TRBD1, has no DNA to confirm it. The CDR3 runs to 14 residues. Germline V gene sequence: CDR1 LGHDT, CDR2 YNNKEL (reference sequence). CDR3 residues: CASHLQGSGTEAFF.

The J gene is TRBJ1-2, the V gene TRBV7-3; TCRdb's D gene call, TRBD1, goes unchecked for lack of DNA. Germline values: CDR1 SGHTA, CDR2 FQGTGA. The CDR3 is 13 amino acids. CDR3 sequence reads: CASSLGQGDGYTF.

This chain connects TRBV11-3 to TRBJ2-3. The CDR3 has 13 residues. Germline lookup yields CDR1 SGHNT and CDR2 YENEEA. This CDR3 reads CASSLGYMDTQYF.

V usage is TRBV18 and J usage is TRBJ2-1; with no DNA, the TCRdb D assignment of TRBD2 cannot be verified. Germline V gene lookup returns CDR1 KGHSH and CDR2 LQKENI. The CDR3 contains 14 residues. The CDR3 reads CASSQGRVYNEQFF.

This clonotype is identified as medium-sized (0.01 to 0.1%) from frequency. The gene calls are TRBV7-9 and TRBJ1-1; the D call from TCRdb, TRBD1, cannot be confirmed without DNA. The CDR3 length is 12 residues. Germline V lookup: CDR1 SEHNR, CDR2 FQNEAQ (reference sequence). The CDR3 sequence is CASDPGDTEAFF.

The V and J genes are TRBV9 and TRBJ1-2; TCRdb designates TRBD1, a call that cannot be tested without DNA. CDR3 size: 14 residues. The germline CDR1 and CDR2 sequences are SGDLS and YYNGEE. CDR3 region: CASSVEGGFGGYTF.

The V gene is TRBV2, the J gene TRBJ2-7. Germline CDR1 is SNHLY and CDR2 is FYNNEI. The CDR3 extends over 13 amino acids. The CDR3 reads CASNIRDSYEQYF.

The chain links TRBV20-1 to TRBJ2-7; TCRdb's assignment of TRBD2 cannot be checked, as there is no DNA. The V gene's germline CDR1 is DFQATT and CDR2 SNEGSKA (reference sequence). CDR3 size: 16 residues. The CDR3 sequence is CSAYTKRLRSTYEQYF.

The rearrangement links TRBV10-3 to TRBJ1-4; lacking DNA, the TRBD1 call made by TCRdb goes unchecked. CDR3 length equals 17 residues. From germline, CDR1 is ENHRY and CDR2 SYGVKD. The CDR3 sequence: CAISEQGQGAANEKLFF.

The gene calls are TRBV2 and TRBJ2-1; the TCRdb D gene call, TRBD1, has no DNA to confirm it. Germline V CDR1 and CDR2: SNHLY, FYNNEI. This CDR3 is 12 amino acids long. The CDR3 region is CASSSGPKEQFF.

The genes are TRBV7-6 and TRBJ2-7; the TCRdb D gene call, TRBD1, has no DNA to confirm it. This CDR3 is 14 amino acids long. In germline, CDR1 is SGHVS, CDR2 FNYEAQ. CDR3: CASSLALGGYEQYF.

The gene calls are TRBV4-1 and TRBJ1-2. The CDR3 contains 13 residues. Germline loops: CDR1 MGHRA, CDR2 YSYEKL. This CDR3 is CASSPEVGVGYTF.

This chain links TRBV4-1 with TRBJ1-1. The CDR3 loop spans 14 amino acids. Germline CDR1 MGHRA, CDR2 YSYEKL. The CDR3 protein is CASSQDLLHTEAFF.

This chain uses TRBV7-9 with TRBJ2-1; TCRdb returns TRBD1, unconfirmable since there is no DNA. The CDR3 totals 20 residues. The V gene's germline CDR1 is SEHNR and CDR2 FQNEAQ (reference sequence). The CDR3 protein is CASSFSSGTVSSSAYNEQFF.

The rearrangement uses TRBV4-1 and TRBJ2-7; TCRdb indicates TRBD1, and absent DNA this call remains unverified. The germline V gene encodes CDR1 MGHRA and CDR2 YSYEKL. The length of the CDR3 is 15 residues. This CDR3 reads CASSHFGQGKYEQYF.

CDR3 loop: CASRPDEGGPGELFF. The chain has TRBV19 and TRBJ2-2; the D call from TCRdb, TRBD1, cannot be confirmed without DNA. The germline V gene has CDR1 LNHDA and CDR2 SQIVND (reference sequence). CDR3 length: 15 residues.

V gene TRBV3-1 combines with J gene TRBJ2-1; the TRBD2 assignment by TCRdb is unverifiable without DNA. This CDR3 comprises 17 residues. Germline lookup yields CDR1 LGHDT and CDR2 YNNKEL (reference sequence). CDR3 protein: CASSPSTREGLLNEQFF.

The chain links TRBV12-3 or TRBV12-4 to TRBJ1-5; TCRdb's D call, TRBD1, is unchecked because there is no DNA. The CDR3 length is 15 residues. The CDR3 spells CASSLGQQGHQPQHF.

CDR3 loop: CASRLGSNTEAFF. J is TRBJ1-1 and V is TRBV10-2. The V gene's germline CDR1 is WSHSY and CDR2 SAAADI. The CDR3 loop spans 13 amino acids.

The chain couples TRBV7-9 to TRBJ1-1; without DNA, the TCRdb call of TRBD1 cannot be checked. The CDR3 runs 15 residues. Germline V gene lookup returns CDR1 SEHNR and CDR2 FQNEAQ (reference sequence). The CDR3 spells CASSFYPTGDTEAFF.

The genes are TRBV28 and TRBJ2-2. CDR1 is MDHEN and CDR2 is SYDVKM in the germline V gene. This CDR3 spans 13 amino acids. Here the CDR3 reads CASSLQVPGELFF.

The chain joins TRBV18 to TRBJ2-7; TCRdb reports TRBD1, a call that lacks DNA to check it against. Germline CDR1 reads KGHSH; CDR2 reads LQKENI. The CDR3 totals 12 residues. This CDR3 reads CASSQDSYEQYF.

The chain joins TRBV6-2 or TRBV6-3 to TRBJ2-3; TCRdb names TRBD2, which stays unverified in the absence of DNA. Germline V gives CDR1 MNHEY, CDR2 SVGEGT. The CDR3 loop spans 14 amino acids. The chain's CDR3 is CASTIAGFTDTQYF.

This chain links TRBV15 with TRBJ2-7; TCRdb outputs TRBD1, but without DNA this stays unchecked. CDR1 and CDR2 from the germline V gene are LNHNV and YYDKDF (reference sequence). The CDR3 is 15 residues long. CDR3 in amino acids: CATGRERGMTYEQYF.

CDR3 protein: CASSLAGGGGYTF. J is TRBJ1-2 and V is TRBV5-1; lacking DNA, the TRBD1 call made by TCRdb goes unchecked. The CDR3 is 13 residues long. Germline loops: CDR1 SGHRS, CDR2 YFSETQ.

The genes are TRBV9 and TRBJ1-3. This CDR3 comprises 14 residues. Germline V gives CDR1 SGDLS, CDR2 YYNGEE. Here the CDR3 reads CASSVRDSGNTIYF.

This chain joins TRBV6-5 and TRBJ1-2; TCRdb proposes TRBD1, but this gene call is untestable without DNA. This CDR3 has 15 amino acids. Germline V CDR1 and CDR2: MNHEY, SVGAGI. The CDR3 is CASSYSILDKNGYTF.